The rows below give T cell receptor beta chains drawn from one sample of a study of blood T cell repertoires in COVID-19. Some clones are missing from TCRdb's copy, which holds only in-frame ones; the method was immunoSEQ multiplex PCR. Of some 210,000 clones listed, under 90% are singletons. Sequencing was performed on peripheral blood. The receptors were sampled from a man aged 55-75 years who had recovered from COVID-19. The CDR3 runs from the conserved cysteine through the conserved F or W. D genes are given only for firm matches. Clone size is given for some rows only: seen once, a few or many times, or a class if the clone is expanded.

v_call: TRBV27
d_call: NA
j_call: TRBJ2-1
clone_size: NA
cdr3_aa: CASSLKRAYNEQFF
cdr3_nt: TGTGCCAGCAGTTTAAAGCGGGCCTACAATGAGCAGTTCTTC

v_call: TRBV3-1/TRBV3-2
d_call: NA
j_call: TRBJ2-1
clone_size: NA
cdr3_aa: CASSQEYSPYNEQFF
cdr3_nt: TGTGCCAGCAGCCAAGAATACAGCCCCTACAATGAGCAGTTCTTC

v_call: TRBV11-1
d_call: NA
j_call: TRBJ2-2
clone_size: NA
cdr3_aa: CASSLSTGELFF
cdr3_nt: TGTGCCAGCAGCTTGAGCACCGGGGAGCTGTTTTTT

v_call: TRBV11-2
d_call: TRBD1
j_call: TRBJ1-2
clone_size: NA
cdr3_aa: CASSSRQGGPDYGYTF
cdr3_nt: TGTGCCAGCAGCTCTCGACAGGGCGGTCCGGACTATGGCTACACCTTC

v_call: TRBV6-5
d_call: NA
j_call: TRBJ2-7
clone_size: NA
cdr3_aa: CASTEDTATYEQYF
cdr3_nt: TGTGCCAGCACCGAAGATACAGCCACCTACGAGCAGTACTTC

v_call: TRBV18
d_call: TRBD1
j_call: TRBJ1-3
clone_size: NA
cdr3_aa: CASSPGTGISGNTIYF
cdr3_nt: TGTGCCAGCTCACCGGGGACAGGGATCTCTGGAAACACCATATATTTT

v_call: TRBV12-5
d_call: NA
j_call: TRBJ1-2
clone_size: once
cdr3_aa: CASGLLSSRGYTF
cdr3_nt: TGTGCTAGTGGTTTGCTCAGTAGCCGTGGCTACACCTTC

v_call: TRBV3-1/TRBV3-2
d_call: TRBD2
j_call: TRBJ2-2
clone_size: NA
cdr3_aa: CASSVGGAAGELFF
cdr3_nt: TGTGCCAGCAGCGTCGGGGGGGCCGCCGGGGAGCTGTTTTTT

v_call: TRBV18
d_call: TRBD1
j_call: TRBJ2-5
clone_size: NA
cdr3_aa: CASSPTGAPETQYF
cdr3_nt: TGTGCCAGCTCACCTACAGGGGCGCCTGAGACCCAGTACTTC

v_call: TRBV19
d_call: NA
j_call: TRBJ1-3
clone_size: NA
cdr3_aa: CGAGQNRNTIYF
cdr3_nt: TGTGGCGCGGGGCAGAACAGAAACACCATATATTTT

v_call: TRBV7-8
d_call: TRBD1
j_call: TRBJ1-6
clone_size: NA
cdr3_aa: CASSLGDRENSPLHF
cdr3_nt: TGTGCCAGCAGCTTAGGTGACAGGGAAAATTCACCCCTCCACTTT

v_call: TRBV7-8
d_call: NA
j_call: TRBJ1-2
clone_size: NA
cdr3_aa: CASSLGGGYYGYTF
cdr3_nt: TGTGCCAGCAGCTTAGGGGGCGGATACTATGGCTACACCTTC

v_call: TRBV29-1
d_call: NA
j_call: TRBJ2-7
clone_size: NA
cdr3_aa: CSVLPDIVSYEQYF
cdr3_nt: TGCAGCGTTCTGCCGGACATCGTCTCCTACGAGCAGTACTTC

v_call: TRBV30
d_call: TRBD2
j_call: TRBJ2-3
clone_size: once
cdr3_aa: CAWSATGLAQDTQYF
cdr3_nt: TGTGCCTGGAGTGCTACGGGACTAGCTCAAGATACGCAGTATTTT

v_call: TRBV7-9
d_call: NA
j_call: TRBJ2-3
clone_size: NA
cdr3_aa: CASSQTGDTQYF
cdr3_nt: TGTGCCAGCAGCCAGACGGGAGATACGCAGTATTTT

v_call: TRBV29-1
d_call: TRBD1
j_call: TRBJ1-2
clone_size: NA
cdr3_aa: CSVPKKQGAGYGYTF
cdr3_nt: TGCAGCGTTCCGAAGAAACAGGGGGCTGGCTATGGCTACACCTTC

v_call: TRBV15
d_call: TRBD2
j_call: TRBJ2-2
clone_size: NA
cdr3_aa: CATSISGGNTGELFF
cdr3_nt: TGTGCCACCAGCATTAGCGGGGGGAACACCGGGGAGCTGTTTTTT

v_call: TRBV9
d_call: TRBD1
j_call: TRBJ2-7
clone_size: NA
cdr3_aa: CASSSTGTARIEQYF
cdr3_nt: TGTGCCAGCAGCTCCACCGGGACAGCAAGAATCGAGCAGTACTTC

v_call: TRBV7-3
d_call: TRBD1
j_call: TRBJ2-2
clone_size: NA
cdr3_aa: CASSLVGGAGSGELFF
cdr3_nt: TGTGCCAGCAGCTTGGTAGGGGGCGCTGGGTCCGGGGAGCTGTTTTTT

v_call: TRBV5-1
d_call: TRBD2
j_call: TRBJ2-7
clone_size: NA
cdr3_aa: CASSWGLAGSGRQYF
cdr3_nt: TGCGCCAGCAGCTGGGGACTAGCGGGCTCCGGGAGGCAGTACTTC

v_call: TRBV7-8
d_call: NA
j_call: TRBJ1-2
clone_size: few
cdr3_aa: CASSSRVVYGYTF
cdr3_nt: TGTGCCAGCAGCTCCAGGGTCGTCTATGGCTACACCTTC

v_call: TRBV27
d_call: NA
j_call: TRBJ1-4
clone_size: NA
cdr3_aa: CASSLRPDSHLPGKLFF
cdr3_nt: TGTGCCAGCAGTTTACGGCCGGACAGCCACCTTCCGGGGAAACTGTTTTTT

v_call: TRBV10-1
d_call: TRBD2
j_call: TRBJ2-1
clone_size: NA
cdr3_aa: CASSQSHRGEEKNEQFF
cdr3_nt: TGCGCCAGCAGTCAATCCCATCGGGGGGAGGAAAAGAATGAGCAGTTCTTC

v_call: TRBV28
d_call: NA
j_call: TRBJ2-7
clone_size: NA
cdr3_aa: CASSPRYHEQYF
cdr3_nt: TGTGCCAGCAGCCCGAGGTACCACGAGCAGTACTTC

v_call: TRBV24-1
d_call: TRBD2
j_call: TRBJ2-3
clone_size: NA
cdr3_aa: CATSTSGRTDTQYF
cdr3_nt: TGTGCCACCTCTACTAGCGGGCGGACGGATACGCAGTATTTT

v_call: TRBV5-1
d_call: TRBD1
j_call: TRBJ2-7
clone_size: NA
cdr3_aa: CASSSGQGWEQYF
cdr3_nt: TGCGCCAGCAGCTCGGGACAGGGGTGGGAGCAGTACTTC

v_call: TRBV29-1
d_call: NA
j_call: TRBJ2-3
clone_size: NA
cdr3_aa: CSVLPPLRDTQYF
cdr3_nt: TGCAGCGTCCTGCCACCTCTGAGGGATACGCAGTATTTT

v_call: TRBV6-5
d_call: TRBD2
j_call: TRBJ2-7
clone_size: NA
cdr3_aa: CASRSGESYEQYF
cdr3_nt: TGTGCCAGCAGGAGCGGGGAATCCTACGAGCAGTACTTC

v_call: TRBV19
d_call: TRBD1
j_call: TRBJ2-3
clone_size: NA
cdr3_aa: CASSISPGQGSTQYF
cdr3_nt: TGTGCCAGTAGTATAAGCCCGGGACAGGGCTCGACGCAGTATTTT

v_call: TRBV7-2
d_call: TRBD1
j_call: TRBJ1-2
clone_size: NA
cdr3_aa: CASSFPDRYTGGYTF
cdr3_nt: TGTGCCAGCAGCTTTCCGGACAGGTATACGGGTGGCTACACCTTC

v_call: TRBV18
d_call: NA
j_call: TRBJ1-1
clone_size: NA
cdr3_aa: CASSPRSRPGVTEAFF
cdr3_nt: TGTGCCAGCTCACCTAGGAGTAGGCCCGGGGTGACTGAAGCTTTCTTT

v_call: TRBV5-4
d_call: TRBD2
j_call: TRBJ2-7
clone_size: NA
cdr3_aa: CASSLAGTMTYEQYF
cdr3_nt: TGTGCCAGCAGCTTGGCGGGGACTATGACCTACGAGCAGTACTTC

v_call: TRBV10-3
d_call: TRBD1
j_call: TRBJ1-5
clone_size: NA
cdr3_aa: CAISEQGFSNQPQHF
cdr3_nt: TGTGCCATCAGTGAACAGGGGTTTAGCAATCAGCCCCAGCATTTT

v_call: TRBV5-1
d_call: NA
j_call: TRBJ2-5
clone_size: NA
cdr3_aa: CASSFGVAETQYF
cdr3_nt: TGCGCCAGCAGCTTCGGGGTCGCGGAGACCCAGTACTTC

v_call: TRBV19
d_call: NA
j_call: TRBJ1-1
clone_size: NA
cdr3_aa: CASSITGLAEAFF
cdr3_nt: TGTGCCAGTAGTATTACAGGGCTGGCTGAAGCTTTCTTT

v_call: TRBV10-3
d_call: TRBD2
j_call: TRBJ2-1
clone_size: NA
cdr3_aa: CAISGLAGGSSYNEQFF
cdr3_nt: TGTGCCATCAGTGGACTAGCGGGGGGGAGCTCCTACAATGAGCAGTTCTTC

v_call: TRBV20-1
d_call: TRBD2
j_call: TRBJ2-5
clone_size: NA
cdr3_aa: CSASRLAGGPLETQYF
cdr3_nt: TGCAGTGCTAGTCGACTAGCGGGAGGGCCTTTGGAGACCCAGTACTTC

v_call: TRBV19
d_call: NA
j_call: TRBJ2-2
clone_size: once
cdr3_aa: CASSKKTGTVATGELFF
cdr3_nt: TGTGCCAGTAGTAAGAAGACGGGAACCGTCGCCACCGGGGAGCTGTTTTTT

v_call: TRBV27
d_call: NA
j_call: TRBJ2-7
clone_size: NA
cdr3_aa: CATSRTGGDEQYF
cdr3_nt: TGTGCCACCTCCCGCACAGGGGGGGACGAGCAGTACTTC

v_call: TRBV27
d_call: TRBD1
j_call: TRBJ1-6
clone_size: once
cdr3_aa: CASSLRAGGRLDSPLHF
cdr3_nt: TGTGCCAGCAGTTTAAGGGCAGGGGGGCGCTTGGATTCACCCCTCCACTTT

v_call: TRBV29-1
d_call: TRBD1
j_call: TRBJ1-1
clone_size: NA
cdr3_aa: CSVVPRDSMNTEAFF
cdr3_nt: TGCAGCGTTGTCCCACGGGACAGCATGAACACTGAAGCTTTCTTT

v_call: TRBV27
d_call: NA
j_call: TRBJ1-6
clone_size: NA
cdr3_aa: CASSPTGTTNSPLHF
cdr3_nt: TGTGCCAGCAGTCCGACCGGGACAACTAATTCACCCCTCCACTTT

v_call: TRBV7-9
d_call: NA
j_call: TRBJ2-1
clone_size: NA
cdr3_aa: CASSLSGGVSYNEQFF
cdr3_nt: TGTGCCAGCAGCTTATCCGGGGGAGTCTCCTACAATGAGCAGTTCTTC

v_call: TRBV18
d_call: NA
j_call: TRBJ2-7
clone_size: NA
cdr3_aa: CASSPPGGGQQYF
cdr3_nt: TGTGCCAGCTCACCACCTGGAGGAGGGCAGCAGTACTTC

v_call: TRBV7-2
d_call: TRBD1
j_call: TRBJ1-2
clone_size: NA
cdr3_aa: CASSWTGNYGYTF
cdr3_nt: TGTGCCAGCAGCTGGACAGGGAACTATGGCTACACCTTC

v_call: TRBV11-3
d_call: TRBD1
j_call: TRBJ2-5
clone_size: once
cdr3_aa: CASSPGTGEWETQYF
cdr3_nt: TGTGCCAGCAGCCCGGGGACAGGGGAGTGGGAGACCCAGTACTTC

v_call: TRBV19
d_call: NA
j_call: TRBJ1-2
clone_size: NA
cdr3_aa: CASSIENRANYGYTF
cdr3_nt: TGTGCCAGTAGTATAGAAAACAGAGCTAACTATGGCTACACCTTC

v_call: TRBV5-4
d_call: TRBD2
j_call: TRBJ2-7
clone_size: NA
cdr3_aa: CASSRGLAVPYEQYF
cdr3_nt: TGTGCCAGCAGCCGGGGACTAGCGGTCCCCTACGAGCAGTACTTC

v_call: TRBV7-9
d_call: NA
j_call: TRBJ1-5
clone_size: few
cdr3_aa: CASSVQGNGNQPQHF
cdr3_nt: TGTGCCAGCAGCGTACAGGGAAACGGCAATCAGCCCCAGCATTTT

v_call: TRBV10-3
d_call: TRBD2
j_call: TRBJ2-3
clone_size: NA
cdr3_aa: CAIRTSGITDTQYF
cdr3_nt: TGTGCCATCAGGACTAGCGGGATCACAGATACGCAGTATTTT

v_call: TRBV4-1
d_call: TRBD2
j_call: TRBJ2-7
clone_size: NA
cdr3_aa: CASSPRGGTTSYEQYF
cdr3_nt: TGCGCCAGCAGCCCCCGCGGTGGGACTACGTCCTACGAGCAGTACTTC

v_call: TRBV2
d_call: TRBD1
j_call: TRBJ1-5
clone_size: NA
cdr3_aa: CASSPQGGNQPQHF
cdr3_nt: TGTGCCAGCAGCCCCCAGGGGGGCAATCAGCCCCAGCATTTT

v_call: TRBV2
d_call: TRBD1
j_call: TRBJ1-2
clone_size: NA
cdr3_aa: CASGRQGLDYGYTF
cdr3_nt: TGTGCCAGCGGGCGACAGGGTTTGGACTATGGCTACACCTTC

v_call: TRBV6-5
d_call: NA
j_call: TRBJ1-3
clone_size: once
cdr3_aa: CAICGRAGNTIYF
cdr3_nt: TGTGCCATCTGTGGCAGGGCTGGAAACACCATATATTTT

v_call: TRBV5-1
d_call: TRBD1
j_call: TRBJ2-7
clone_size: NA
cdr3_aa: CASSLERTGGEEQYF
cdr3_nt: TGCGCCAGCAGCTTGGAAAGGACAGGGGGTGAGGAGCAGTACTTC

v_call: TRBV6-2/TRBV6-3
d_call: NA
j_call: TRBJ2-1
clone_size: NA
cdr3_aa: CASSYSPLFYNEQFF
cdr3_nt: TGTGCCAGCAGTTACTCCCCACTGTTCTACAATGAGCAGTTCTTC

v_call: TRBV29-1
d_call: NA
j_call: TRBJ1-2
clone_size: NA
cdr3_aa: CSVDGPEDYGYTF
cdr3_nt: TGCAGCGTGGATGGACCGGAGGACTATGGCTACACCTTC

v_call: TRBV12-3/TRBV12-4
d_call: TRBD1
j_call: TRBJ1-1
clone_size: NA
cdr3_aa: CASSFGQGTEAFF
cdr3_nt: TGTGCCAGCAGTTTCGGACAGGGCACTGAAGCTTTCTTT

v_call: TRBV3-1/TRBV3-2
d_call: TRBD2
j_call: TRBJ2-1
clone_size: NA
cdr3_aa: CASSQEPSGGASEQFF
cdr3_nt: TGTGCCAGCAGCCAAGAACCTAGCGGGGGGGCCTCTGAGCAGTTCTTC